This TCR beta chain was obtained from a study of blood T cell repertoires in COVID-19. TCRdb keeps only in-frame clones here, not all; method: immunoSEQ multiplex PCR. This sample has around 280,000 clones, with around nine tenths found just once. The germline V and J ends were trimmed by 5 bases and 2 bases, with 17 bases remaining between them. This CDR3 region has 16 residues. Germline CDR1 is SGHVS and CDR2 is FNYEAQ. The sequenced sample consisted of peripheral blood. The sequence was obtained from a young woman with COVID-19, enrolled during active disease. The J gene is TRBJ2-3, the V gene TRBV7-6; possibly TRBD2 for D (7 bases). In DNA, the CDR3 is TGTGCCAGCAGCCCCCAAACGGGGGGCCTCACAGATACGCAGTATTTT. It encodes CASSPQTGGLTDTQYF.